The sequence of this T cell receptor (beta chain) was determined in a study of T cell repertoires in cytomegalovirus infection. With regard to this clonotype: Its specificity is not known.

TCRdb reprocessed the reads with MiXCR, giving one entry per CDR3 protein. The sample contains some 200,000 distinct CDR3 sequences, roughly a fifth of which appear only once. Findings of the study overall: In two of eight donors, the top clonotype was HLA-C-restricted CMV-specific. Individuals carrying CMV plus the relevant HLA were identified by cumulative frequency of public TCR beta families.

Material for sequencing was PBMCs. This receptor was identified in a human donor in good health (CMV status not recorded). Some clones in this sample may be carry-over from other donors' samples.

The CDR3 here is CASSLDGAGAFYEQYF. The CDR3 DNA reads as TGTGCCAGCAGCTTAGATGGAGCGGGAGCCTTCTACGAGCAGTACTTC. The chain recombines TRBV11-3 with TRBJ2-7; TRBD2 matches 8 bases. Germline lookup yields CDR1 SGHNT and CDR2 YENEEA. CDR3 length: 16 residues. The trim removed 0 bases at V and 3 bases at J, leaving 7 bases unmatched. Full variable domain (remainder filled in from reference TRBV11-3 and TRBJ2-7): EAGVVQSPRYKIIEKKQPVAFWCNPISGHNTLYWYLQNLGQGPELLIRYENEEAVDDSQLPKDRFSAERLKGVDSTLKIQPAELGDSAVYLCASSLDGAGAFYEQYFGPGTRLTVT.